These T cell receptor beta chains were read from a single sample in a study of blood T cell repertoires in COVID-19. Data came from immunoSEQ multiplex PCR; TCRdb stores just in-frame clones and leaves some out. The table shows hundreds of thousands of clones, with 75% to 90% occurring only once. The sequencing input was PBMCs or T cells enriched from blood (not recorded which). These receptors all come from a man aged 30 to 45 who had recovered from COVID-19. Both conserved end residues are trimmed from each CDR3. A D gene is named only where the DNA matches it firmly.

v_gene | d_gene | CDR3aa
TRBV6-5 | TRBD1 | ASRGTANSPLH
TRBV27 | - | ASMGAPYGYT
TRBV9 | TRBD1 | ASSSRDRHGYT
TRBV7-9 | - | ASSLASGVETQY
TRBV9 | - | ASSVDRVPYNEQF
TRBV30 | TRBD2 | AWSVPTSGGLGEQF
TRBV5-6 | TRBD1 | ASSRVETGKNQPQH
TRBV10-1 | TRBD2 | ASSETSGESTDTQY
TRBV4-2 | TRBD2 | ASSTSGGASTDTQY
TRBV20-1 | - | SARERGEAF
TRBV27 | - | ASSFFPTTGANVLT
TRBV10-2 | TRBD1 | ASRDRYTGELF
TRBV18 | TRBD2 | ASSPTSGGMYNEQF
TRBV7-9 | - | ASSLDLTAYGYT
TRBV7-8 | - | ASSLDGGASGNTIY
TRBV6-5 | - | ASSYSRTKPSSPLH
TRBV7-9 | TRBD1 | ASSSGRTGPDTEAF
TRBV2 | TRBD2 | ASSGVTSGAYNEQF
TRBV30 | - | AWRGQGNQPQH
TRBV5-5 | - | ASKGQRNTGELF
TRBV25-1 | - | ASTQGVLNEKLF
TRBV7-2 | - | ASSPRAGKTYEQY
TRBV18 | TRBD1 | ASSPPSGGLRGNTIY
TRBV4-2 | - | ASSQGNRMGYT
TRBV15 | - | ATSGSSDTQY
TRBV5-1 | TRBD1 | ASSPDRGDGYT
TRBV5-5 | - | ASSPYLMNSNSPLH
TRBV14 | - | ASSQPNRGGYT
TRBV5-4 | - | ASSRVGEQF
TRBV6-5 | TRBD1 | ASRTQGVGEQF
TRBV11-3 | TRBD2 | ASSPGSGGDTDTQY
TRBV5-4 | - | ASSLQGGAAGYT
TRBV5-8 | - | ASSLSVSSTSGRGTQY
TRBV6-2/TRBV6-3 | - | ASSYGGENEKLF
TRBV20-1 | TRBD2 | SASVMGLAGGPRAYYNEQF
TRBV18 | TRBD2 | ASSQTSGGSSSYNEQF
TRBV15 | TRBD1 | ATSKPGQGYGYT
TRBV13 | - | ASSARDNSYEQY
TRBV7-2 | TRBD1 | ASSTQTGLNTEAF
TRBV4-1 | - | ASSQGLVQRERETQY
TRBV5-8 | TRBD1 | ASSPGQVSNQPQH
TRBV6-2/TRBV6-3 | TRBD2 | ASSYILRGGLSEQF
TRBV10-1 | TRBD2 | ASSPGLAGEPYEQY
TRBV3-1/TRBV3-2 | - | ASSQAGSYNEQF
TRBV11-1 | - | ASSLDRGGTGELF
TRBV27 | - | ASSQGGKTEAF